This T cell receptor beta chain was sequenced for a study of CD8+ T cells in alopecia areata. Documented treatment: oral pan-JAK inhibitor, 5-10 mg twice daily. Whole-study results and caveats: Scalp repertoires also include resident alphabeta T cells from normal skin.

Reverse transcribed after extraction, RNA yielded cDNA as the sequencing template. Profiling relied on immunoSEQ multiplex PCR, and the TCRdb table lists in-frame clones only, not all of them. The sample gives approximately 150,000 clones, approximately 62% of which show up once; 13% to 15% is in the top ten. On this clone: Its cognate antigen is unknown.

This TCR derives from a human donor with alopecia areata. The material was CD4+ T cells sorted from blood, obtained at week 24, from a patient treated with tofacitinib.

CDR3 in amino acids: CASSRQGNEAFF. CDR3 nucleotides: TGTGCCAGCAGCCGACAGGGAAATGAAGCTTTCTTT. The V gene is TRBV4-2, the J gene TRBJ1-1; 7 bases align to TRBD1. The CDR3 length is 12 residues. Germline V gene sequence: CDR1 LGHNA, CDR2 YNFKEQ. Trimming cost V 4 bases and J 7 bases; bases outside gene matches: 3.